These T cell receptor beta chains were read from a single sample in a study of blood T cells in healthy people across ages. TCRdb re-called the 5' RACE reads with MiXCR, one entry per CDR3 protein. The repertoire holds some 700,000 distinct CDR3 sequences, around 40% seen once, with 20% to 25% in the top ten. Sequencing was performed on blood. All receptors come from a woman aged 60-75 years in good health. Both conserved end residues are part of each CDR3. Each record gives: CDR3 length, V gene, clone size, J gene, D gene, CDR3 DNA, CDR3 protein. A D gene is named only where the DNA matches it firmly. Clone size, where shown, is once, few, many, or a class for clones that have expanded.

>12|TRBV5-6|-|TRBJ2-3|-
TGTGCCAGCAGCCCGGACACAGAGACGCAGTATTTT
CASSPDTETQYF
>14|TRBV25-1|-|TRBJ2-1|TRBD1
TGTGCCAACAGTGAATGGGGACAGCACAATGAGCAGTTCTTC
CANSEWGQHNEQFF
>15|TRBV7-9|few|TRBJ1-1|-
TGTGCCAGCAGCTTAGGGCGGACGGAGAACACTGAAGCTTTCTTT
CASSLGRTENTEAFF
>12|TRBV12-3/TRBV12-4|-|TRBJ2-7|-
TGTGCCAGCAAACGGGACACCTACGAGCAGTACTTC
CASKRDTYEQYF
>12|TRBV29-1|-|TRBJ2-4|TRBD1
TGCAGCGGCAAAGGGGACAGTGACATTCAGTACTTC
CSGKGDSDIQYF
>14|TRBV7-9|-|TRBJ2-3|-
TGTGCCAGCAGCTTTAGCTCCCGCACAGATACGCGGTATTTT
CASSFSSRTDTRYF
>15|TRBV20-1|-|TRBJ2-1|-
TGCAGTGCTAGGGACGACGTAAGGTCCTACAATGAGCAGTTCTTC
CSARDDVRSYNEQFF
>12|TRBV29-1|-|TRBJ2-1|TRBD2
TGCAACGTTGAAGTAATCGCGGGAGAACAGTTCTTC
CNVEVIAGEQFF
>15|TRBV20-1|-|TRBJ2-5|TRBD2
TGCAGTGCTAGAGACGCTAGCGGGACTCCCATGACCCAGTACTTC
CSARDASGTPMTQYF
>15|TRBV7-2|once|TRBJ1-6|TRBD1
TGTGCCAGCAGTCGGACAGGAGGGGAGGGGTCACCCCTCCACTTT
CASSRTGGEGSPLHF
>13|TRBV27|-|TRBJ2-7|-
TGTGCCAACAGTCCCCGACAGAACTACGAGCAGTACTTC
CANSPRQNYEQYF
>16|TRBV5-6|-|TRBJ2-2|-
TGTGCCAGCAGCTTTCGGCGAAACCAGAACACCGGGGAGCTGTTTTTT
CASSFRRNQNTGELFF
>13|TRBV29-1|-|TRBJ1-1|TRBD1
TGCAGCGTGGTGACAGGGGGCAAGGCTGAAGCTTTCTTT
CSVVTGGKAEAFF
>15|TRBV12-3/TRBV12-4|few|TRBJ1-4|TRBD1
TGTGCCAGCAGTCAGTGGACAGGGGGTAGTGAAAAACTGTTTTTT
CASSQWTGGSEKLFF
>16|TRBV5-1|-|TRBJ1-1|TRBD1
TGCGCCAGCAGCTTGCAAGGACAGGGGGCTGGAACTGAAGCTTTCTTT
CASSLQGQGAGTEAFF
>13|TRBV29-1|many|TRBJ2-1|-
TGCAGCGTTGGAAGACAGTCCTACAATGAGCAGTTCTTC
CSVGRQSYNEQFF
>14|TRBV3-1|-|TRBJ1-2|-
TGTGCCAGCAGCCAAGATCTTAGGGGCTATGGCTACACCTTC
CASSQDLRGYGYTF
>15|TRBV7-9|-|TRBJ1-2|TRBD1
TGTGCCAGCAGCACTCCCGGGACAGCTAACTATGGCTACACCTTC
CASSTPGTANYGYTF
>14|TRBV20-1|-|TRBJ2-7|TRBD2
TGCAGTGCTAGACCCGGGGGGAGATCGTACGAGCAGTACTTC
CSARPGGRSYEQYF
>16|TRBV4-2|few|TRBJ2-7|TRBD2
TGTGCCAGCAGCCAGACTAGCGGGAGGCAGCTCTACGAGCAGTACTTC
CASSQTSGRQLYEQYF
>15|TRBV11-2|few|TRBJ2-3|-
TGTGCCAGCAGCCATAACGGAGGCCGCACAGATACGCAGTATTTT
CASSHNGGRTDTQYF
>15|TRBV12-5|-|TRBJ2-5|-
TGTGCTAGTGGTTCCTCTGGGGCAAACCAAGAGACCCAGTACTTC
CASGSSGANQETQYF
>15|TRBV21-1|-|TRBJ2-7|-
TGTGCCAGCAGCCCGTGGGACAGGCCCTCCTACGAGCAGTACTTC
CASSPWDRPSYEQYF
>14|TRBV20-1|few|TRBJ2-7|TRBD1
TGCAGTGCTCGACCGGGACAGGGACGCAATGAGCAGTACTTC
CSARPGQGRNEQYF
>12|TRBV3-1|few|TRBJ2-7|-
TGTGCCAGCAGTCGGGGGTCGCGAGAGCAGTACTTC
CASSRGSREQYF
>16|TRBV6-5|-|TRBJ2-4|-
TGTGCCAGTCGACCCCGCCTGGCCTCGACCAAAAACATTCAGTACTTC
CASRPRLASTKNIQYF
>14|TRBV15|once|TRBJ2-5|-
TGTGCCACCAGCAGACAGACAGGATTCGAGACCCAGTACTTC
CATSRQTGFETQYF
>14|TRBV5-6|few|TRBJ2-1|TRBD1
TGTGCCAGCAGCCGGGACAGCTGGGTCTATGAGCAGTTCTTC
CASSRDSWVYEQFF
>16|TRBV12-3/TRBV12-4|-|TRBJ2-3|TRBD2
TGTGCCAGCAGTCCCGGACTAGCGGGGCCCACAGATACGCAGTATTTT
CASSPGLAGPTDTQYF
>15|TRBV11-3|-|TRBJ2-3|-
TGTGCCAGCAGCAAACTAGGAGGCAGCACAGATACGCAGTATTTT
CASSKLGGSTDTQYF
>16|TRBV7-9|few|TRBJ2-7|TRBD2
TGTGCCAGCAGCCTATCAAGGACTAGCGGGGGTGGTGAGCAGTACTTC
CASSLSRTSGGGEQYF